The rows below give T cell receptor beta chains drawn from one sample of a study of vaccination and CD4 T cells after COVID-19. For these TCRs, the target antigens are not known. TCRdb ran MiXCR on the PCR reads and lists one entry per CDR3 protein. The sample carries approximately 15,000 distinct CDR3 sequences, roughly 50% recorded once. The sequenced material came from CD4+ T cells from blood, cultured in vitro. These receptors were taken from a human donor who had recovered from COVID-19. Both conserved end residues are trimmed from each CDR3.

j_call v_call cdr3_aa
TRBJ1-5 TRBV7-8 ASSYRGGSNQPQH
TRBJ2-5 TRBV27 ASSPDTYQETQY
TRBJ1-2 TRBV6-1 ASSVESRGGYT
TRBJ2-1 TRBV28 ASRQQGNEQF
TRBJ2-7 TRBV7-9 ASSRAPGEQY
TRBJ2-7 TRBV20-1 SARRQGDYEQY
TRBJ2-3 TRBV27 ASRGLAQDTQY
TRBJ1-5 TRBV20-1 SASPLSSGSQPQH
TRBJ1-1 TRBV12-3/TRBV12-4 ASSLLAGRMNTEAF
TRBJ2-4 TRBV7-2 ASSLVSDQVAKNIQY